The rows below give T cell receptor beta chains drawn from one sample of a study of T cells after yellow fever vaccination. One entry per CDR3 protein results from TCRdb running MiXCR on the 5' RACE reads. Of about 300,000 distinct CDR3 sequences listed, 3% to 4.5% are singletons. The sample in question was PBMCs, obtained 5 days after the yellow fever booster vaccination. All receptors come from a man younger than 35 who received the YFV17D yellow fever vaccine. CDR3s include the opening cysteine and the closing phenylalanine or tryptophan. Fields, in order: clone size, V gene, CDR3 protein. Some rows have no size entry. The others give once, few or many, or a class for an expanded clone.

>many|TRBV4-1
CASSQADRVMNTEAFF
>few|TRBV5-6
CASSLAQAGDTQYF
>many|TRBV24-1
CATRLEVAGTGGYTF
>few|TRBV4-3
CASSKERGRDEQFF
>few|TRBV12-3/TRBV12-4
CASSLWGSSYNSPLHF
>few|TRBV4-2
CASSQDPSGGSDEQFF
>many|TRBV5-1
CASSLYRLNTEAFF
>few|TRBV12-3/TRBV12-4
CASSLAQGGTDTQYF
>-|TRBV20-1
CSALEWSAGGTGELFF
>few|TRBV7-9
CASSSNGRQGPLRNEQFF
>-|TRBV7-2
CASSPDRVNQPQHF
>many|TRBV29-1
CSGTGEYGYTF
>-|TRBV21-1
CASSKVRGTGNTGELFF
>-|TRBV20-1
CSAPTQGNTGELFF
>many|TRBV15
CATSREGGLNEKLFF
>many|TRBV2
CASRTGTGGVETQYF
>few|TRBV21-1
CASSDLNGTNEKLFF
>-|TRBV27
CASSLRAGPEAFF
>many|TRBV4-1
CASSHPGAGTGELFF
>-|TRBV7-8
CASSRSGPRVLDEKLFF